This is a list of T cell receptor beta chains from one sample in a study of blood T cell repertoires in COVID-19. The repertoire was sequenced with immunoSEQ multiplex PCR; TCRdb's copy has only in-frame clones and lacks some. The table has roughly 81,000 clones, around 82% seen once. The sequenced sample was peripheral blood. The source is a woman older than 75 with COVID-19, enrolled during active disease. The conserved cysteine and the conserved F or W are not part of the CDR3 here. Fields, in order: J gene, V gene, CDR3 protein.

TRBJ1-2 TRBV10-3 AISEARGINYGYT
TRBJ2-7 TRBV19 ASRGTADEQY
TRBJ1-6 TRBV9 ASSVGTVSPLH
TRBJ1-2 TRBV9 ASTSGQGYGYT
TRBJ2-3 TRBV19 ASSSLGQYTGTQY
TRBJ1-4 TRBV5-4 ASSVPGQDEKLF
TRBJ2-1 TRBV2 ASRGDSNEQF
TRBJ1-1 TRBV27 ASSLFGGTEAF
TRBJ2-3 TRBV10-3 AILRGEGTQY
TRBJ2-4 TRBV11-2 ASSLVSNIQY
TRBJ2-3 TRBV7-7 ASSLAPAGLGDTQY
TRBJ2-1 TRBV19 ASSWGEASSYNEQF
TRBJ1-1 TRBV19 ASSDDGDSRGNTEAF
TRBJ2-2 TRBV19 ASSIGGAGELF
TRBJ2-7 TRBV7-2 ASSLARLAGYTYEQY
TRBJ2-7 TRBV20-1 SASRQGALYEQY
TRBJ2-3 TRBV18 ASSPIRDADTQY
TRBJ2-1 TRBV5-5 ASSSGTQF
TRBJ2-3 TRBV4-2 ASSQDWGTVGDTQY
TRBJ1-2 TRBV6-5 ASSYGGTETYYGYT
TRBJ2-2 TRBV11-1 ASSFDRLGELF
TRBJ1-1 TRBV4-2 ASSRDRNTEAF
TRBJ1-1 TRBV14 ASSQRQISMNTEAF
TRBJ2-7 TRBV5-4 ASSLGGYSYEQY
TRBJ2-2 TRBV3-1/TRBV3-2 ASSQEDRGPDTGELF
TRBJ2-7 TRBV5-1 ASSLDRIYYEQY
TRBJ2-7 TRBV5-6 ASRHRETYEQY
TRBJ2-1 TRBV7-8 ASSLGFTLDEQF
TRBJ1-3 TRBV5-5 ASSSWPTSGNTIY
TRBJ1-2 TRBV4-2 ASSQLGTTNYGYT
TRBJ2-5 TRBV21-1 ASSKTSGGWGAETQY
TRBJ2-1 TRBV7-3 ASSLGSGGGREQF
TRBJ1-1 TRBV3-1/TRBV3-2 ASSQVGSNTEAF
TRBJ2-7 TRBV7-8 ASSMGTNYEQY
TRBJ1-2 TRBV14 ASSPTGYGYT
TRBJ1-4 TRBV4-1 ASSQVPGGTNEKLF
TRBJ1-4 TRBV30 AWSVLRGGEKLF
TRBJ2-5 TRBV6-1 ASSEARGLRGETQY
TRBJ1-2 TRBV24-1 ATSDPRYSYGYT
TRBJ1-1 TRBV28 ASSGLAAADTEAF
TRBJ2-7 TRBV11-2 ASSLTGGEQY
TRBJ1-1 TRBV5-8 ASSSGRGTEAF
TRBJ1-4 TRBV28 ASRRRQGNNEKLF
TRBJ2-1 TRBV24-1 ATLRGFYNEQF
TRBJ2-2 TRBV10-3 AISESQSSGELF
TRBJ2-2 TRBV18 ASSPPSLAGTGELF
TRBJ1-1 TRBV5-1 ASSGGQFTQAF
TRBJ1-4 TRBV4-3 ASSQLAGAREKLF
TRBJ1-1 TRBV4-3 ASSLTGEHTEAF
TRBJ1-2 TRBV27 ASSFRQPNYGYT
TRBJ2-1 TRBV9 ASSAERSGGYNEQF